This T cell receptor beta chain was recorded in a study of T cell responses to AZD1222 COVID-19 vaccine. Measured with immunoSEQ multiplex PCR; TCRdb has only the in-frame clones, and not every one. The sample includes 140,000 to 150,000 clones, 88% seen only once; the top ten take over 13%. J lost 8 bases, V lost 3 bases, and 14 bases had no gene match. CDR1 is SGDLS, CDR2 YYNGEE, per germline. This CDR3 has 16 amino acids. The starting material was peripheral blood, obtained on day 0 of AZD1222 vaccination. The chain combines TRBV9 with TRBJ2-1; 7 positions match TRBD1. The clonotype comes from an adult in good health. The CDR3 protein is CASSAWTGQSRDEQFF. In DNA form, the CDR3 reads TGTGCCAGCAGCGCTTGGACAGGACAATCACGCGATGAGCAGTTCTTC. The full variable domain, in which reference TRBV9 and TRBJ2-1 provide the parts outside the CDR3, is DSGVTQTPKHLITATGQRVTLRCSPRSGDLSVYWYQQSLDQGLQFLIQYYNGEERAKGNILERFSAQQFPDLHSELNLSSLELGDSALYFCASSAWTGQSRDEQFFGPGTRLTVL.